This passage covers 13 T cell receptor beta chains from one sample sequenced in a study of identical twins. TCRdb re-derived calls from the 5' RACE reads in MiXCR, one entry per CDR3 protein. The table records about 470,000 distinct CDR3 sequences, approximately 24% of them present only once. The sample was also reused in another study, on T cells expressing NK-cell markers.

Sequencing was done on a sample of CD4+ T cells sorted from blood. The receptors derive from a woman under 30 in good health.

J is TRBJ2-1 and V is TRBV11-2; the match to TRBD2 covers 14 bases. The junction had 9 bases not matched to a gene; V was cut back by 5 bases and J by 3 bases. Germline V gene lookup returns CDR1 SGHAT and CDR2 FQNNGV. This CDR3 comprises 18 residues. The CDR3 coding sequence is TGTGCCAGCAGCCCCCGGACTAGCGGGAGGCCCATCTACAATGAGCAGTTCTTC. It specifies CASSPRTSGRPIYNEQFF.

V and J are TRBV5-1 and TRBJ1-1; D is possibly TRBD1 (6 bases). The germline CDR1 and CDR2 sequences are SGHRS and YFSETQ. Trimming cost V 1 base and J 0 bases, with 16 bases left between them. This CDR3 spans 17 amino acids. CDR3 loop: CASSLKRGVVLNTEAFF. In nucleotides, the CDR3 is TGCGCCAGCAGCTTGAAAAGGGGGGTCGTGCTGAACACTGAAGCTTTCTTT.

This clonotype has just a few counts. CDR3 coding DNA: TGTGCCAGCAGTCTTCCGGGACGGACAACTCAGCCCCAGCATTTT. Translating gives CASSLPGRTTQPQHF. The chain uses TRBV12-3 or TRBV12-4 and TRBJ1-5; the D gene is possibly TRBD1 (5 bases). Trimming removed 5 bases from V and 6 bases from J, with 17 bases in between. The CDR3 is made up of 15 amino acids.

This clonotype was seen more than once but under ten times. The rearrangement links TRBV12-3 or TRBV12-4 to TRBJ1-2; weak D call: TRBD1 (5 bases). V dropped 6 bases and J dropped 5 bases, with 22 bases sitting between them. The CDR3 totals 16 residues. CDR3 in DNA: TGTGCCAGCAGCGGTGGGCGGGACTCAATTGGATATGGCTACACCTTC. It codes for CASSGGRDSIGYGYTF.

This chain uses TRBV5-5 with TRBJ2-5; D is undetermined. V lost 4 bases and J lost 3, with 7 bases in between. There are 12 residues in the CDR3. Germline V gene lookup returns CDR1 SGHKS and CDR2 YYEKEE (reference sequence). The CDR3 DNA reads TGTGCCAGCAGCCGACCTAAAGAGACCCAGTACTTC. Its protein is CASSRPKETQYF.

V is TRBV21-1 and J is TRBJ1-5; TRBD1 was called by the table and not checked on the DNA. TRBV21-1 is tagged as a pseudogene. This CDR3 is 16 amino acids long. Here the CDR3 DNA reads TGTGCCAGCAGCATCCCAACAGGGCATAGCAATCAGCCCCAGCATTTT. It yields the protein CASSIPTGHSNQPQHF.

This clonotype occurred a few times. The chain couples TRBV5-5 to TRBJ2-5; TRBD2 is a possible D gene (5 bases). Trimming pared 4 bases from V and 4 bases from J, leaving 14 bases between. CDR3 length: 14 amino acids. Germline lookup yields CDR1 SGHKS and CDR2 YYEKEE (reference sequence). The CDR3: CASSADYSVETQYF. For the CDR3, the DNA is TGTGCCAGCAGCGCCGACTACTCAGTAGAGACCCAGTACTTC.

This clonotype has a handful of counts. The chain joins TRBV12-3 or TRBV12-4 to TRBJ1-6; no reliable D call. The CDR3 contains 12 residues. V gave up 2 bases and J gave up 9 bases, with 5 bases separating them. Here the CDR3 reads CASSLRASPLHF. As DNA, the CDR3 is TGTGCCAGCAGTTTAAGGGCTTCACCCCTCCACTTT.

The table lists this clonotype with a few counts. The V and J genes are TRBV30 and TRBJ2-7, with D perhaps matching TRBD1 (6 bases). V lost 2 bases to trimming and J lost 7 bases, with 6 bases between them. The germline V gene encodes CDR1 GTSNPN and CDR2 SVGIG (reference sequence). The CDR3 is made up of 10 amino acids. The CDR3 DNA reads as TGTGCCTGGAGTCAGGGGGAGCAGTACTTC. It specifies CAWSQGEQYF.

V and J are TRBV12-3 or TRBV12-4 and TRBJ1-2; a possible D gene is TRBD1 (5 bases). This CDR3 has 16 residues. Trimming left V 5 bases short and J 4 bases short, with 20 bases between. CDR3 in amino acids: CASSPRSRGDGYGYTF. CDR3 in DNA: TGTGCCAGCAGTCCCCGATCTCGGGGGGACGGCTATGGCTACACCTTC.

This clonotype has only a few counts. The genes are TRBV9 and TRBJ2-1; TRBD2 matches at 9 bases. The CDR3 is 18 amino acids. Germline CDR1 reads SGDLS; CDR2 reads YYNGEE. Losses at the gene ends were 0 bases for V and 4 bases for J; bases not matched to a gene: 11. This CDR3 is CASSVGRFSGRGYNEQFF. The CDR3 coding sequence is TGTGCCAGCAGCGTAGGGCGATTTAGCGGGAGAGGTTACAATGAGCAGTTCTTC.

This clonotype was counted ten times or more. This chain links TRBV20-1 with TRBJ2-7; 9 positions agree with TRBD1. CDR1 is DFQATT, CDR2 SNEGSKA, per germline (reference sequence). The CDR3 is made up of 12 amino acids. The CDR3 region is CSVTGGADEQYF. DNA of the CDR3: TGCAGCGTTACAGGGGGCGCGGACGAGCAGTACTTC.

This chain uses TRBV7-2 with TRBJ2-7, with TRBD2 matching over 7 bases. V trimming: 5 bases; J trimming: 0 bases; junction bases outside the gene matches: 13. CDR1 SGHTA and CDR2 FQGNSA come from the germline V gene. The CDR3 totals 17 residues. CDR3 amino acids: CASSIYLAADLSYEQYF. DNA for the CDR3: TGTGCCAGCAGCATCTATCTAGCGGCGGACCTCTCCTACGAGCAGTACTTC.